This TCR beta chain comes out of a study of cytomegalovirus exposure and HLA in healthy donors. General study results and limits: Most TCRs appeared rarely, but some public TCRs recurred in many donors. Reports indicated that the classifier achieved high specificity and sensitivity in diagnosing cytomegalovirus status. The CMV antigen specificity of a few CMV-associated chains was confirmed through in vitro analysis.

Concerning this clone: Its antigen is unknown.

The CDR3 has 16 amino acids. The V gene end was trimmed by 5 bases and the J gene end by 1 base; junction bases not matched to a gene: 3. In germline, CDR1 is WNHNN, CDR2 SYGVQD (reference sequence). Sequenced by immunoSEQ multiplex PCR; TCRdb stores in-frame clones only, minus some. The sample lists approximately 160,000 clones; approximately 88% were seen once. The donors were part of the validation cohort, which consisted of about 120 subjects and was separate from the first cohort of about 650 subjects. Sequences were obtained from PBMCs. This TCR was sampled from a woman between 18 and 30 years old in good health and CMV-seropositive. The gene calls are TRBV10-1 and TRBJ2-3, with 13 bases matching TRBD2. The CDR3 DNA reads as TGCGCCAGCAGTAAGGGACTAGCGGGACGCACAGATACGCAGTATTTT. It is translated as CASSKGLAGRTDTQYF.